Following are 28 T cell receptor beta chains from one sample sequenced in a study of technical replicates of blood from several donors. Some clones are missing from TCRdb's copy, which holds only in-frame ones; the method was immunoSEQ multiplex PCR. The sample yields 9,500 to 15,000 clones, roughly 94% seen once. The sequencing sample was made of PBMCs. The receptors here all came from a human donor in good health.

This rearrangement joins TRBV19 to TRBJ2-3, with 9 bases lining up with TRBD1. The CDR3 loop spans 16 amino acids. CDR1 and CDR2 (germline): LNHDA, SQIVND (reference sequence). V dropped 5 bases and J dropped 2; count of bases not matched to a gene: 8. The CDR3 loop is CASSPWTGADTDTQYF. CDR3 sequence (DNA): TGTGCCAGTAGTCCCTGGACAGGGGCGGACACAGATACGCAGTATTTT.

The chain joins TRBV9 to TRBJ2-5; TRBD1 aligns across 12 bases. There are 15 residues in the CDR3. Germline values: CDR1 SGDLS, CDR2 YYNGEE. After removal of 7 bases from V and 5 bases from J, the junction contained 9 bases not matched to a gene. CDR3 protein: CASSEGQGARETQYF. The CDR3 DNA follows: TGTGCCAGCTCGGAGGGACAGGGGGCGAGGGAGACCCAGTACTTC.

This sequence joins TRBV6-1 and TRBJ2-7; a possible D gene is TRBD1 (6 bases). V was cut by 4 bases and J by 4 bases, with 14 bases left in between. The CDR3 length is 14 residues. The germline CDR1 and CDR2 sequences are MNHNS and SASEGT. CDR3 nucleotides: TGTGCCAGCAGTGGCCAGACAGGACGGTACGAGCAGTACTTC. This sequence encodes CASSGQTGRYEQYF.

The V call is TRBV4-1, the J call TRBJ1-2, with 7 bases lining up with TRBD1. The length of the CDR3 is 16 residues. Trimming at V came to 1 base and at J to 3 bases, leaving 8 bases not matched to a gene. Per the germline V gene, CDR1 is MGHRA and CDR2 is YSYEKL. Here the CDR3 reads CASSQGEGARDYGYTF. The CDR3 coding sequence is TGCGCCAGCAGCCAAGGAGAGGGGGCTCGGGACTATGGCTACACCTTC.

J is TRBJ2-7 and V is TRBV6-5; 12 bases match TRBD1. CDR1 and CDR2 (germline): MNHEY, SVGAGI. J lost 7 bases, V lost 4 bases, and 5 bases had no gene match. The CDR3 is 14 residues long. CDR3 nucleotide sequence: TGTGCCAGCAGTTGGGGACAGGGGGCGGGGGAGCAGTACTTC. It translates to CASSWGQGAGEQYF.

The chain carries TRBV15 and TRBJ1-1; weak D call: TRBD1 (5 bases). Per germline, CDR1 LNHNV and CDR2 YYDKDF (reference sequence). V was clipped by 5 bases and J by 8 bases, with 18 bases between them. The CDR3 totals 14 residues. As DNA, the CDR3 is TGTGCCACCAGCGAAGACAGATCCTTTATAGAAGCTTTCTTT. Amino acids: CATSEDRSFIEAFF.

The chain combines TRBV19 with TRBJ2-3; TRBD2 matches 8 bases. The ends lost 7 bases at V and 2 bases at J; junction bases unmatched: 5. The CDR3 has 14 amino acids. Germline-derived CDR1 and CDR2 are LNHDA and SQIVND (reference sequence). As DNA, the CDR3 is TGTGCCAGTACCCGGGGGGGGAACACAGATACGCAGTATTTT. Its translation: CASTRGGNTDTQYF.

This rearrangement joins TRBV7-6 to TRBJ2-2, with 13 bases matching TRBD2. V lost 3 bases to trimming and J lost 4 bases; unmatched junction nucleotides: 8. Germline-derived CDR1 and CDR2 are SGHVS and FNYEAQ. The CDR3 is 18 amino acids. The CDR3 loop is CASSFGLAGATGTGELFF. The CDR3 DNA is TGTGCCAGCAGCTTTGGACTAGCGGGAGCCACAGGCACCGGGGAGCTGTTTTTT.

V and J are TRBV7-9 and TRBJ2-7; 12 nucleotides agree with TRBD2. V dropped 4 bases and J dropped 4; count of bases not matched to a gene: 5. Germline CDR1 is SEHNR and CDR2 is FQNEAQ (reference sequence). The CDR3 spans 15 residues. CDR3: CASSSRLAGVYEQYF. For the CDR3, the DNA is TGTGCCAGCAGCTCTCGACTAGCGGGGGTATACGAGCAGTACTTC.

The chain couples TRBV6-1 to TRBJ2-7, with D tentatively TRBD2 (7 bases). Germline assignment: CDR1 MNHNS and CDR2 SASEGT. This CDR3 is 14 amino acids long. V lost 1 base and J lost 3, with 10 bases in between. This CDR3 reads CASSEGGGGYEQYF. The DNA for the CDR3 is TGTGCCAGCAGTGAAGGAGGGGGGGGCTACGAGCAGTACTTC.

The chain combines TRBV27 with TRBJ2-5, with 9 bases aligning to TRBD1. CDR1 MNHEY and CDR2 SMNVEV come from the germline V gene (reference sequence). The junction had 2 bases not matched to a gene; V was cut back by 5 bases and J by 1 base. The CDR3 runs 14 residues. CDR3 sequence reads: CASSMTGGQETQYF. CDR3 bases: TGTGCCAGCAGTATGACAGGGGGCCAAGAGACCCAGTACTTC.

The V and J genes are TRBV11-2 and TRBJ2-3, with 13 positions matching TRBD2. The ends lost 3 bases at V and 7 bases at J; junction bases unmatched: 10. The germline gives CDR1 SGHAT, CDR2 FQNNGV. CDR3 length: 17 amino acids. The CDR3 loop reads CASSFGLAGAGGNTQYF. The CDR3, as DNA: TGTGCCAGCAGCTTTGGACTAGCGGGAGCGGGGGGGAATACGCAGTATTTT.

This chain connects TRBV30 to TRBJ1-1, with D unresolved. The length of the CDR3 is 11 residues. Germline V gene sequence: CDR1 GTSNPN, CDR2 SVGIG (reference sequence). Deletions cut 2 bases from V and 11 bases from J, with 12 bases between. The CDR3 DNA is TGTGCCTGGAGTTTGACGGAGGCGGCTTTCTTT. It translates to CAWSLTEAAFF.

This rearrangement joins TRBV5-1 to TRBJ1-1; D call uncertain. Germline V gene sequence: CDR1 SGHRS, CDR2 YFSETQ. The CDR3 has 15 residues. Deletions cut 4 bases from V and 1 base from J, with 14 bases between. CDR3 region: CASSPLPQENTEAFF. CDR3 nucleotide sequence: TGCGCCAGCAGCCCCCTCCCTCAGGAGAACACTGAAGCTTTCTTT. Full variable domain (rest looked up from reference TRBV5-1 and TRBJ1-1): KAGVTQTPRYLIKTRGQQVTLSCSPISGHRSVSWYQQTPGQGLQFLFEYFSETQRNKGNFPGRFSGRQFSNSRSEMNVSTLELGDSALYLCASSPLPQENTEAFFGQGTRLTVV.

The chain uses TRBV9 and TRBJ1-1; maybe TRBD1 (6 bases). V dropped 5 bases and J dropped 1 base, with 18 bases sitting between them. Germline CDR1 is SGDLS and CDR2 is YYNGEE. The CDR3 sequence is 16 residues long. DNA of the CDR3: TGTGCCAGCAGTCGGACCCGGGACACAGAGAACACTGAAGCTTTCTTT. Translation gives CASSRTRDTENTEAFF.

The V call is TRBV7-8, the J call TRBJ1-4; 7 bases line up with TRBD1. The germline V gene has CDR1 SGHVS and CDR2 FQNEAQ. The V gene end was trimmed by 5 bases and the J gene end by 0 bases; junction bases not matched to a gene: 12. The CDR3 has 18 amino acids. CDR3 region: CASSPGQFSFATNEKLFF. In nucleotides, the CDR3 is TGTGCCAGCAGCCCGGGACAGTTTTCCTTTGCAACTAATGAAAAACTGTTTTTT.

This rearrangement joins TRBV30 to TRBJ1-5; a weak D match, TRBD1 (5 bases). Germline V gene sequence: CDR1 GTSNPN, CDR2 SVGIG (reference sequence). Trimming removed 3 bases at V and 7 bases at J, with 19 bases between. CDR3 size: 15 residues. DNA of the CDR3: TGTGCCTGGAGCTATGGCCTGACTCGGGGGCAGCCCCAGCATTTT. Amino acid sequence: CAWSYGLTRGQPQHF.

V and J are TRBV2 and TRBJ1-4; 11 positions match TRBD1. Germline loops: CDR1 SNHLY, CDR2 FYNNEI. Trimming cost V 4 bases and J 3 bases; bases outside gene matches: 4. CDR3 size: 16 residues. CDR3 nucleotides: TGTGCCAGCAGTGGGACAGGGGGCGCGTCTAATGAAAAACTGTTTTTT. It codes for CASSGTGGASNEKLFF.

The rearrangement links TRBV5-1 to TRBJ2-7, with D hard to call. The CDR3 runs to 14 residues. The germline V gene encodes CDR1 SGHRS and CDR2 YFSETQ. V shed 0 bases and J shed 0 bases, with 7 bases lying between them. DNA for the CDR3: TGCGCCAGCAGCTTGGTTCTAGACTCCTACGAGCAGTACTTC. This sequence encodes CASSLVLDSYEQYF.

This clone was recorded once. The chain is built from TRBV19 and TRBJ1-1; D is perhaps TRBD1 (5 bases). This CDR3 contains 13 residues. Trimming cost V 5 bases and J 6 bases, with 13 bases left between them. Germline V CDR1 and CDR2: LNHDA, SQIVND (reference sequence). CDR3 DNA sequence: TGTGCCAGTAGTGTACAGCGGGGCTCTGAAGCTTTCTTT. Residues: CASSVQRGSEAFF.

The chain joins TRBV30 to TRBJ2-1, with 7 bases that match TRBD2. The CDR3 extends over 18 amino acids. Germline V gene data show CDR1 as GTSNPN and CDR2 as SVGIG (reference sequence). The J segment lost 5 bases and the V segment lost 3 bases, leaving 19 bases of the junction unmatched. CDR3 loop: CAWSSLRRWREKDNEQFF. CDR3 in DNA: TGTGCCTGGAGCTCCCTTAGACGGTGGCGGGAGAAAGACAATGAGCAGTTCTTC.

The chain has TRBV7-7 and TRBJ1-1; D is ambiguous. Trimming shortened V by 1 base and J by 1 base, and 4 bases separated the two germline ends. This CDR3 region has 13 residues. CDR1 and CDR2 from the germline V gene are SSHAT and FNYEAQ (reference sequence). The CDR3 sequence is CASSLGQNTEAFF. For the CDR3, the DNA is TGTGCCAGCAGCTTAGGGCAGAACACTGAAGCTTTCTTT.

The chain carries TRBV5-1 and TRBJ2-7, with D perhaps TRBD1 (6 bases). The V end was cut by 2 bases, the J end by 0 bases, with 21 bases between. This CDR3 region has 18 residues. The germline CDR1 and CDR2 sequences are SGHRS and YFSETQ. Here the CDR3 DNA reads TGCGCCAGCAGCTTACGCAGGGGTGTGAGGGACCACTCCTACGAGCAGTACTTC. This encodes CASSLRRGVRDHSYEQYF.

The V and J genes are TRBV6-4 and TRBJ1-5; 7 bases line up with TRBD1. V shed 3 bases and J 3 bases; nucleotides not matched to a gene: 5. CDR3 length: 15 amino acids. The germline gives CDR1 MRHNA, CDR2 SNTAGT. The CDR3 DNA reads as TGTGCCAGCAGTGAGCAAGGGGGCCCCAATCAGCCCCAGCATTTT. This codes for CASSEQGGPNQPQHF.

V and J are TRBV7-9 and TRBJ1-4; D remains ambiguous. Trimming cost V 0 bases and J 7 bases, with 3 bases left between them. The CDR3 extends over 12 amino acids. CDR1 and CDR2 from the germline V gene are SEHNR and FQNEAQ (reference sequence). CDR3 in amino acids: CASSLAVEKLFF. CDR3 DNA: TGTGCCAGCAGCTTAGCCGTTGAAAAACTGTTTTTT.

The V gene is TRBV11-3, the J gene TRBJ1-1, with 10 bases lining up with TRBD1. Trimming at V came to 5 bases and at J to 1 base, leaving 4 bases not matched to a gene. Germline loops: CDR1 SGHNT, CDR2 YENEEA. The CDR3 has 15 amino acids. CDR3 protein: CASSLGTGENTEAFF. The CDR3 coding sequence is TGTGCCAGCAGCCTTGGGACAGGGGAGAACACTGAAGCTTTCTTT.

This chain links TRBV25-1 with TRBJ1-1; tentatively, D is TRBD1 (5 bases). The V gene lost 4 bases and the J gene lost 6 bases, with 12 bases spanning the gap. The CDR3 is 13 residues long. The germline gives CDR1 MGHDK, CDR2 SYGVNS. In DNA form, the CDR3 reads TGTGCCAGCAGTGGGGGCTGGCAGGCTGAAGCTTTCTTT. Its translation: CASSGGWQAEAFF.

This clone was detected only once. The J gene is TRBJ1-5, the V gene TRBV5-1; TRBD1 is a possible D gene (5 bases). V lost 0 bases, J lost 2 bases, and 21 bases lay in between. Germline V gives CDR1 SGHRS, CDR2 YFSETQ. The CDR3 is made up of 19 amino acids. The CDR3 loop is CASSLGSGKVPGGNQPQHF. The CDR3 DNA is TGCGCCAGCAGCTTGGGGTCAGGGAAGGTCCCTGGTGGCAATCAGCCCCAGCATTTT.